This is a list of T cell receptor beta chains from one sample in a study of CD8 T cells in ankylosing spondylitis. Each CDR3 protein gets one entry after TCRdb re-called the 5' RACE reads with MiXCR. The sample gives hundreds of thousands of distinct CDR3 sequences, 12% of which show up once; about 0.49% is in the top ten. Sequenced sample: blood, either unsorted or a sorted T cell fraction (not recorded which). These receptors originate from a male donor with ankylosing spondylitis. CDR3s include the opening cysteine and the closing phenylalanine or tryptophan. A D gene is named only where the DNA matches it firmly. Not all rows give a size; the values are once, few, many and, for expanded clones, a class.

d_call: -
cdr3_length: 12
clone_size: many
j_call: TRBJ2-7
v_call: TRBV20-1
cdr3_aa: CSAERGLGEQYF
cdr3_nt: TGCAGTGCGGAGAGGGGTTTGGGCGAGCAGTACTTC

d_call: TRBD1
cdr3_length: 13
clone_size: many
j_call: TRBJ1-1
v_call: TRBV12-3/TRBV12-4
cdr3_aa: CASSFQGGTEAFF
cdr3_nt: TGTGCCAGCAGTTTTCAGGGGGGCACTGAAGCTTTCTTT

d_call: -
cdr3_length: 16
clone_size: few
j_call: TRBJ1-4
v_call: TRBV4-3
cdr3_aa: CASSQDFPGDNEKLFF
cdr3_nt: TGCGCCAGCAGCCAAGATTTCCCAGGGGACAATGAAAAACTGTTTTTT

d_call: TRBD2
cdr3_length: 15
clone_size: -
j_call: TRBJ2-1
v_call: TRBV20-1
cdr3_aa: CSASTRTSGSNEQFF
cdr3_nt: TGCAGTGCTTCTACGAGGACTAGCGGGAGCAATGAGCAGTTCTTC

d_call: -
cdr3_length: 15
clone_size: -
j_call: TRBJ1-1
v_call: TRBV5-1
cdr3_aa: CASSTLPAGDTEAFF
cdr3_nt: TGCGCCAGCAGCACCCTTCCTGCGGGGGACACTGAAGCTTTCTTT

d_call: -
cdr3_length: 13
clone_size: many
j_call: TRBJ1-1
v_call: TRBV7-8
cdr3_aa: CASSLALGPEAFF
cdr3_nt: TGTGCCAGCAGCTTAGCCCTAGGGCCTGAAGCTTTCTTT

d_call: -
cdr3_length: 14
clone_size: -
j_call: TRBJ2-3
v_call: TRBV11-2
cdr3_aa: CASSKGLSTDTQYF
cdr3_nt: TGTGCCAGCAGCAAGGGTTTGAGCACAGATACGCAGTATTTT

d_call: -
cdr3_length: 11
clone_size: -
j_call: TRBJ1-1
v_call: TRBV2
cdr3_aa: CASSTQGRAFF
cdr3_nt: TGTGCCAGCAGTACACAGGGACGAGCTTTCTTT

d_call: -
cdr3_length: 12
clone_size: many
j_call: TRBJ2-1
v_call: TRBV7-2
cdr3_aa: CASSSRSLEQFF
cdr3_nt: TGTGCCAGCAGCTCTAGGTCCCTTGAGCAGTTCTTC

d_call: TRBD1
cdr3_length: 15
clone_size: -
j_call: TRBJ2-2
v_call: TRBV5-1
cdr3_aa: CASSQDRAWTGELFF
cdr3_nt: TGCGCCAGCAGCCAGGACAGGGCCTGGACCGGGGAGCTGTTTTTT

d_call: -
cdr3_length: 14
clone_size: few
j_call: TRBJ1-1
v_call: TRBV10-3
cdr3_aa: CAISETLLTVEAFF
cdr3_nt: TGTGCCATCAGTGAGACCCTTTTGACAGTTGAAGCTTTCTTT

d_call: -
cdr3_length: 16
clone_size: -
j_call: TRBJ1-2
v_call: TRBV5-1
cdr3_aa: CASSLNGSPLVYGYTF
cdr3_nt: TGCGCCAGCAGCTTGAATGGGTCCCCCCTCGTCTATGGCTACACCTTC